The 24 T cell receptor beta chains reported below all come from one sample, sequenced in a study of STAT5B mutations in CD4+ large granular lymphocyte leukemia. Only in-frame clones appear in the TCRdb table, and some are missing; sequencing was by immunoSEQ multiplex PCR. Counted here are about 26,000 clones, 81% occurring once; the ten biggest clones make up 0.3% to 0.4%. Sequenced: CD4+ T cells from blood buffy coats. These receptors originate from a human donor in good health.

Only a few counts were recorded for this clone. The chain employs TRBV4-3 and TRBJ2-3; TRBD2 matches at 10 bases. Losses at the gene ends were 1 base for V and 8 bases for J; bases not matched to a gene: 12. The germline V gene encodes CDR1 LGHNA and CDR2 YSLEER. This CDR3 region has 17 residues. Here the CDR3 reads CASSQVRPSLAGVTQYF. CDR3 DNA sequence: TGCGCCAGCAGCCAAGTTAGGCCTAGTCTAGCGGGAGTTACGCAGTATTTT.

This rearrangement joins TRBV11-3 to TRBJ2-2, with D unclear. Germline CDR1 SGHNT, CDR2 YENEEA. Deletions cut 8 bases from V and 6 bases from J, with 13 bases between. The CDR3 is made up of 13 amino acids. The CDR3 protein is CASGVLVAGELFF. CDR3 coding DNA: TGTGCCAGCGGGGTCCTTGTCGCCGGGGAGCTGTTTTTT.

This clone was seen a single time. The V gene is TRBV15, the J gene TRBJ2-5; the D gene is possibly TRBD1 (6 bases). Trimming took 5 bases from V and 5 from J, leaving 24 bases between them. The V gene's germline CDR1 is LNHNV and CDR2 YYDKDF (reference sequence). This CDR3 has 17 residues. The CDR3 sequence is CATSSPRTDQGRETQYF. The CDR3, as DNA: TGTGCCACCAGCTCCCCCCGGACAGATCAGGGCCGGGAGACCCAGTACTTC.

This chain connects TRBV5-1 to TRBJ1-2; possible D gene TRBD1, 5 bases. There are 13 residues in the CDR3. Trimming left V 2 bases short and J 5 bases short, with 10 bases between. CDR1 and CDR2 (germline): SGHRS, YFSETQ. The CDR3 reads CASSFGGDYGYTF. In DNA, the CDR3 is TGCGCCAGCAGCTTTGGGGGAGATTATGGCTACACCTTC.

J is TRBJ2-3 and V is TRBV21-1; the DNA was not used to check the table's D call, TRBD1. TRBV21-1 represents a pseudogene. This CDR3 has 16 residues. As DNA, the CDR3 is TGTGCCAGCACCCCCACAGGGGATGGGAGCACAGATACGCAGTATTTT. Protein product: CASTPTGDGSTDTQYF.

The chain links TRBV6-6 to TRBJ2-1; the match to TRBD2 covers 9 bases. CDR1 is MNHNY, CDR2 SVGAGI, per germline (reference sequence). V lost 8 bases, J lost 4 bases, and 12 bases stayed unmatched. This CDR3 is built from 16 residues. The CDR3 sequence is CASSLSSGTYYNEQFF. The CDR3 coding sequence is TGTGCCAGCTCGCTTTCTAGCGGGACTTATTACAATGAGCAGTTCTTC.

The rearrangement uses TRBV5-6 and TRBJ1-2; D is ambiguous. Trimming left V 0 bases short and J 1 base short, with 10 bases between. This CDR3 region has 15 residues. Looked up from germline, CDR1 is SGHDT and CDR2 is YYEEEE. The CDR3: CASSLGPASNYGYTF. The CDR3 coding sequence is TGTGCCAGCAGCTTGGGGCCAGCGAGTAACTATGGCTACACCTTC.

This chain uses TRBV7-9 with TRBJ2-7; tentative D call: TRBD2 (5 bases). The CDR3 runs to 14 residues. V was clipped by 3 bases and J by 3 bases, with 12 bases between them. Per germline, CDR1 SEHNR and CDR2 FQNEAQ (reference sequence). CDR3 sequence reads: CASSFRGNYYEQYF. The CDR3 DNA sequence: TGTGCCAGCAGCTTCAGAGGGAATTACTACGAGCAGTACTTC.

The chain couples TRBV30 to TRBJ2-5, with TRBD2 as a possible D gene (6 bases). The length of the CDR3 is 16 residues. Looked up from germline, CDR1 is GTSNPN and CDR2 is SVGIG (reference sequence). The V gene lost 2 bases and the J gene lost 5 bases, with 21 bases spanning the gap. The CDR3: CAWSFRGGSGRETQYF. The CDR3 region has the DNA TGTGCCTGGAGTTTTCGCGGTGGGAGCGGGCGTGAGACCCAGTACTTC.

The chain employs TRBV28 and TRBJ2-5; possible D gene TRBD2, 6 bases. V lost 5 bases and J lost 1, with 11 bases in between. The CDR3 runs to 14 residues. The V gene's germline CDR1 is MDHEN and CDR2 SYDVKM. The CDR3 reads CASSRAGLQETQYF. For the CDR3, the DNA is TGTGCCAGCAGTCGCGCGGGACTCCAAGAGACCCAGTACTTC.

The gene calls are TRBV5-1 and TRBJ2-2, with D perhaps being TRBD1 or TRBD2 (5 bases each). The CDR3 loop spans 15 amino acids. The germline CDR1 and CDR2 sequences are SGHRS and YFSETQ. V dropped 7 bases and J dropped 2 bases, with 15 bases sitting between them. CDR3 DNA: TGCGCCAGCCGCCAACGGGGCGATAACACCGGGGAGCTGTTTTTT. The encoded protein is CASRQRGDNTGELFF.

This chain uses TRBV10-3 with TRBJ2-3; TRBD2 agrees at 7 bases. The CDR3 totals 14 residues. V gave up 6 bases and J gave up 5 bases; unmatched junction bases: 8. Germline V gene sequence: CDR1 ENHRY, CDR2 SYGVKD. The CDR3 here is CAISESGKGDTQYF. For the CDR3, the DNA is TGTGCCATCAGCGAGAGCGGGAAGGGAGATACGCAGTATTTT.

The chain couples TRBV2 to TRBJ1-4, with 8 positions matching TRBD1. The CDR3 consists of 14 residues. V trimming: 4 bases; J trimming: 7 bases; junction bases outside the gene matches: 5. Germline values: CDR1 SNHLY, CDR2 FYNNEI. The CDR3, as DNA: TGTGCCAGCAGTGGCAACAGGGGGACTGAAAAACTGTTTTTT. Translating it yields CASSGNRGTEKLFF.

This chain connects TRBV10-3 to TRBJ2-3; the D call may be TRBD1 or TRBD2 (5 bases each). Trimming shortened V by 11 bases and J by 1 base, and 19 bases separated the two germline ends. Germline V gene sequence: CDR1 ENHRY, CDR2 SYGVKD. The CDR3 runs 15 residues. The CDR3 is CASKGTAFGTDTQYF. The CDR3 bases are TGTGCCTCTAAAGGGACGGCCTTTGGCACAGATACGCAGTATTTT.

In DNA form, the CDR3 reads TGTGCCAGCAGCCTCGCGGGGCGGAACAATGAGCAGTTCTTC. Residues: CASSLAGRNNEQFF. The genes are TRBV11-3 and TRBJ2-1; D might be TRBD2 (6 bases). This CDR3 has 14 amino acids. The germline V and J ends were trimmed by 5 bases and 5 bases, with 13 bases remaining between them. Germline lookup yields CDR1 SGHNT and CDR2 YENEEA. The entire variable domain, with the rest obtained from reference TRBV11-3 and TRBJ2-1, is as follows: EAGVVQSPRYKIIEKKQPVAFWCNPISGHNTLYWYLQNLGQGPELLIRYENEEAVDDSQLPKDRFSAERLKGVDSTLKIQPAELGDSAVYLCASSLAGRNNEQFFGPGTRLTVL.

This clone has more than one count but fewer than ten. The V gene is TRBV5-1, the J gene TRBJ1-1; possibly TRBD1 for D (5 bases). Between the trimmed V and J ends, which lost 4 bases and 2 bases, there was a span of 12 bases. CDR3 length: 14 residues. Germline loops: CDR1 SGHRS, CDR2 YFSETQ. The CDR3 loop is CASSPSTANTEAFF. The CDR3, as DNA: TGCGCCAGCAGCCCCTCGACAGCCAACACTGAAGCTTTCTTT.

This clone was counted between two and nine times. The rearrangement joins TRBV5-1 to TRBJ1-1, with 7 bases aligning to TRBD1. Germline lookup yields CDR1 SGHRS and CDR2 YFSETQ. The V and J ends lost 5 bases and 5 bases, in that order; junction bases with no gene match: 15. CDR3 length equals 16 residues. In DNA form, the CDR3 reads TGCGCCAGCAGTCAGGGGGAGAATCTGGTTCGGACTGAAGCTTTCTTT. The encoded protein is CASSQGENLVRTEAFF.

V is TRBV28 and J is TRBJ1-5; perhaps TRBD1 as D (6 bases). This CDR3 has 12 amino acids. Trimming took 4 bases from V and 11 from J, leaving 12 bases between them. Germline V lookup: CDR1 MDHEN, CDR2 SYDVKM. CDR3 in DNA: TGTGCCAGCAGTTCCCCCAGGGGAACCCAGCATTTT. Translated, it gives CASSSPRGTQHF.

The gene calls are TRBV9 and TRBJ2-5, with 10 bases that match TRBD2. The J segment lost 4 bases and the V segment lost 3 bases, leaving 9 bases of the junction unmatched. Germline assignment: CDR1 SGDLS and CDR2 YYNGEE. CDR3 length: 16 residues. CDR3 coding DNA: TGTGCCAGCAGCGGGATTAGCGGGAGGATGGGAGAGACCCAGTACTTC. Protein: CASSGISGRMGETQYF.

The chain employs TRBV18 and TRBJ2-1; TRBD2 matches 8 bases. CDR1 and CDR2 (germline): KGHSH, LQKENI. This CDR3 spans 15 amino acids. Trimming at V came to 3 bases and at J to 6 bases, leaving 7 bases not matched to a gene. CDR3 protein: CASSPKVAGRNEQFF. CDR3 DNA sequence: TGTGCCAGCTCACCCAAGGTAGCGGGACGCAATGAGCAGTTCTTC.

This chain links TRBV19 with TRBJ2-2; D is perhaps TRBD1 (6 bases). This CDR3 has 17 residues. V was trimmed by 7 bases and J by 4 bases, leaving 22 bases between them. Germline V lookup: CDR1 LNHDA, CDR2 SQIVND (reference sequence). The DNA for the CDR3 is TGTGCCAGTATCCTCAGCCAAGGGACACTACCCACCGGGGAGCTGTTTTTT. It codes for CASILSQGTLPTGELFF. The full variable domain, rest sourced from reference TRBV19 and TRBJ2-2, is DGGITQSPKYLFRKEGQNVTLSCEQNLNHDAMYWYRQDPGQGLRLIYYSQIVNDFQKGDIAEGYSVSREKKESFPLTVTSAQKNPTAFYLCASILSQGTLPTGELFFGEGSRLTVL.

The gene calls are TRBV2 and TRBJ2-1; 10 positions agree with TRBD1. The CDR3 is made up of 13 amino acids. The trim removed 7 bases at V and 9 bases at J, leaving 6 bases unmatched. In germline, CDR1 is SNHLY, CDR2 FYNNEI. The CDR3 here is CASKGTGEGEQFF. For the CDR3, the DNA is TGTGCCAGCAAAGGGACAGGGGAAGGTGAGCAGTTCTTC.

The V gene is TRBV7-8, the J gene TRBJ2-5; D is undetermined. Germline V gene data show CDR1 as SGHVS and CDR2 as FQNEAQ. The V gene lost 8 bases and the J gene lost 4 bases, with 8 bases spanning the gap. The CDR3 has 11 amino acids. The CDR3 spells CASVVAETQYF. The CDR3 DNA reads as TGTGCCAGCGTAGTTGCAGAGACCCAGTACTTC. The full variable domain, its missing parts supplied by reference TRBV7-8 and TRBJ2-5, is GAGVSQSPRYKVAKRGQDVALRCDPISGHVSLFWYQQALGQGPEFLTYFQNEAQLDKSGLPSDRFFAERPEGSVSTLKIQRTQQEDSAVYLCASVVAETQYFGPGTRLLVL.

This clone was counted a few times. The rearrangement uses TRBV11-2 and TRBJ2-1; no definite D call. Germline CDR1 and CDR2: SGHAT and FQNNGV. This CDR3 comprises 13 residues. V was clipped by 1 base and J by 6 bases, with 7 bases between them. For the CDR3, the DNA is TGTGCCAGCAGCTTAGGGCGTCGCAATGAGCAGTTCTTC. It translates to CASSLGRRNEQFF.